One sample yielded the 30 T cell receptor beta chains listed below, sequenced in a study of CD8+ T cells in alopecia areata. Following RNA extraction, reverse transcription yielded cDNA that acted as the sequencing template. Using immunoSEQ multiplex PCR, the repertoire was profiled, and TCRdb retains in-frame clones only, with some absent. Of about 64,000 clones in the sample, roughly 46% were seen once. The treatment: oral pan-JAK inhibitor, 5-10 mg twice daily. The sample here was CD8+ T cells sorted from blood, taken at approximately week 36, from a patient treated with tofacitinib. Receptors were obtained from a human donor with alopecia areata.

The V and J genes are TRBV7-9 and TRBJ1-5; the match to TRBD1 covers 7 bases. From germline, CDR1 is SEHNR and CDR2 FQNEAQ (reference sequence). The CDR3 is 13 residues long. The junction had 4 bases not matched to a gene; V was cut back by 7 bases and J by 4 bases. The CDR3 coding sequence is TGTGCCAGCACCCCAGGGGGGAATCAGCCCCAGCATTTT. It specifies CASTPGGNQPQHF.

This clone was detected only a few times. This chain connects TRBV27 to TRBJ2-7; D tentatively fits TRBD1 or TRBD2 (5 bases each). This CDR3 has 11 residues. V shed 6 bases and J shed 5 bases, with 8 bases lying between them. The germline V gene encodes CDR1 MNHEY and CDR2 SMNVEV (reference sequence). Written as DNA, the CDR3 is TGTGCCAGCAGGGGGGTCCACGAGCAGTACTTC. This gives the protein CASRGVHEQYF.

This chain connects TRBV30 to TRBJ1-1; 9 bases are shared with TRBD1. CDR3 length equals 14 residues. Germline CDR1 reads GTSNPN; CDR2 reads SVGIG (reference sequence). Germline trimming cut 3 bases from V and 0 bases from J; bases unmatched to any gene: 2. Here the CDR3 reads CAWRGQGLNTEAFF. CDR3 in DNA: TGTGCCTGGAGGGGACAGGGTCTGAACACTGAAGCTTTCTTT.

The chain links TRBV5-1 to TRBJ2-1, with 9 bases lining up with TRBD1. The length of the CDR3 is 15 residues. Germline-derived CDR1 and CDR2 are SGHRS and YFSETQ. Germline trimming cut 4 bases from V and 10 bases from J; bases unmatched to any gene: 12. The CDR3 spells CASSINRGRKVEQFF. CDR3 sequence (DNA): TGCGCCAGCAGCATCAACAGGGGGCGCAAAGTGGAGCAGTTCTTC.

The chain uses TRBV29-1 and TRBJ1-3; TRBD1 might be the D (5 bases). Germline V gene sequence: CDR1 SQVTM, CDR2 ANQGSEA. Trimming cost V 5 bases and J 6 bases, with 8 bases left between them. This CDR3 comprises 11 residues. CDR3 DNA sequence: TGCAGCGTTAGGGGTGCAAACACCATATATTTT. Translated: CSVRGANTIYF.

The table lists this clone with many counts. V and J are TRBV28 and TRBJ2-6; D may be TRBD1 or TRBD2 (5 bases each). With 5 bases removed from V and 0 bases from J, the gap between germline ends came to 11 bases. The CDR3 runs 16 residues. Germline assignment: CDR1 MDHEN and CDR2 SYDVKM. The DNA for the CDR3 is TGTGCCAGCAGTCGGGGACCCAACTCTGGGGCCAACGTCCTGACTTTC. Its translation is CASSRGPNSGANVLTF.

V gene TRBV7-9 combines with J gene TRBJ2-3; the match to TRBD1 covers 8 bases. V lost 4 bases and J lost 5; bases outside the gene matches: 11. Germline V CDR1 and CDR2: SEHNR, FQNEAQ (reference sequence). CDR3 size: 16 residues. The CDR3 region has the DNA TGTGCCAGCAGCTCCAACCGGGACAGGCTAGGAGATACGCAGTATTTT. This sequence encodes CASSSNRDRLGDTQYF.

The chain joins TRBV9 to TRBJ2-7; weak D call: TRBD1 (6 bases). Trimming left V 3 bases short and J 0 bases short, with 10 bases between. Germline CDR1 is SGDLS and CDR2 is YYNGEE. The CDR3 loop spans 14 amino acids. The CDR3 is CASSAGQPSYEQYF. The CDR3 coding sequence is TGTGCCAGCAGCGCAGGACAGCCCTCCTACGAGCAGTACTTC.

The V and J genes are TRBV18 and TRBJ1-1; tentatively, D is TRBD1 (6 bases). In germline, CDR1 is KGHSH, CDR2 LQKENI. Trimming left V 4 bases short and J 4 bases short, with 19 bases between. The CDR3 is made up of 16 amino acids. CDR3 nucleotides: TGTGCCAGCTCACAGGACAGATGGATGTTGGGCACTGAAGCTTTCTTT. The encoded protein is CASSQDRWMLGTEAFF.

The chain couples TRBV7-8 to TRBJ2-7; 10 nucleotides align to TRBD2. From germline, CDR1 is SGHVS and CDR2 FQNEAQ. The CDR3 contains 15 residues. V was clipped by 2 bases and J by 5 bases; unmatched bases: 6. CDR3 in DNA: TGTGCCAGCAGCTTACGAGCGGGAGGGGTGAACGAGCAGTACTTC. This gives the protein CASSLRAGGVNEQYF.

V usage is TRBV29-1 and J usage is TRBJ1-1; tentative D call: TRBD1 (5 bases). This CDR3 has 11 amino acids. Germline CDR1 is SQVTM and CDR2 is ANQGSEA. V was shortened by 5 bases and J by 11 bases, with 15 bases between the two germline ends. The CDR3 bases are TGCAGCGTTAGGGTGGGGCCGAACGCTTTCTTT. Residues: CSVRVGPNAFF.

V usage is TRBV27 and J usage is TRBJ2-5; tentative D call: TRBD1 (5 bases). The CDR3 is made up of 14 amino acids. Germline CDR1 is MNHEY and CDR2 is SMNVEV (reference sequence). V lost 5 bases and J lost 5, with 15 bases in between. This CDR3 is CASSTLGQGETQYF. As DNA, the CDR3 is TGTGCCAGCAGTACCCTCGGGCAGGGCGAGACCCAGTACTTC.

The genes are TRBV7-2 and TRBJ2-1; D is perhaps TRBD2 (5 bases). The CDR3 totals 15 residues. The V gene lost 0 bases and the J gene lost 10 bases, with 16 bases spanning the gap. The germline V gene has CDR1 SGHTA and CDR2 FQGNSA. Here the CDR3 reads CASSLARLRPREQFF. CDR3 DNA sequence: TGTGCCAGCAGCTTAGCCAGACTACGCCCTAGGGAGCAGTTCTTC.

The chain carries TRBV15 and TRBJ2-5; the match to TRBD1 covers 7 bases. Germline V gene lookup returns CDR1 LNHNV and CDR2 YYDKDF (reference sequence). Trimming removed 3 bases from V and 3 bases from J; junction bases left unmatched: 4. The CDR3 is made up of 14 amino acids. CDR3 residues: CATSSGQVEETQYF. For the CDR3, the DNA is TGTGCCACCAGCAGCGGACAGGTGGAAGAGACCCAGTACTTC.

This CDR3 reads CASRWEAVHEQYF. CDR3 nucleotide sequence: TGTGCCAGTCGGTGGGAGGCCGTCCACGAGCAGTACTTC. J is TRBJ2-7 and V is TRBV2; D may be TRBD2 (6 bases). Germline assignment: CDR1 SNHLY and CDR2 FYNNEI. The ends were cut back, 9 bases at V and 5 bases at J, with 17 bases in the middle. The CDR3 consists of 13 residues.

The chain recombines TRBV7-8 with TRBJ2-7; no reliable D call. Germline CDR1 is SGHVS and CDR2 is FQNEAQ. The germline V and J ends were trimmed by 2 bases and 6 bases, with 8 bases remaining between them. The CDR3 has 12 residues. The CDR3 region is CASSLSKVEQYF. In DNA, the CDR3 is TGTGCCAGCAGCTTATCTAAGGTCGAGCAGTACTTC.

The gene calls are TRBV4-1 and TRBJ1-5, with a possible D match to TRBD1 (6 bases). CDR1 is MGHRA, CDR2 YSYEKL, per germline. This CDR3 is built from 18 residues. Deletions cut 1 base from V and 2 bases from J, with 18 bases between. The DNA of the CDR3 is TGCGCCAGCAGCCAAGCCCTAACACAGGGCTTCGGCAATCAGCCCCAGCATTTT. Translation: CASSQALTQGFGNQPQHF.

This clone was counted between two and nine times. The gene calls are TRBV9 and TRBJ2-7, with D hard to call. Germline-derived CDR1 and CDR2 are SGDLS and YYNGEE. This CDR3 contains 14 residues. The germline V and J ends were trimmed by 2 bases and 5 bases, with 14 bases remaining between them. CDR3 region: CASSVTPSSHEQYF. CDR3 coding DNA: TGTGCCAGCAGCGTGACACCCTCCTCGCACGAGCAGTACTTC.

V usage is TRBV2 and J usage is TRBJ1-5, with 10 bases matching TRBD1. CDR3 size: 13 residues. V trimming: 6 bases; J trimming: 5 bases; junction bases outside the gene matches: 1. Germline V gives CDR1 SNHLY, CDR2 FYNNEI. In DNA form, the CDR3 reads TGTGCCAGCAGCGGGACAGGGGATCAGCCCCAGCATTTT. Its translation: CASSGTGDQPQHF.

The V call is TRBV25-1, the J call TRBJ2-3; possible D gene TRBD1, 6 bases. This CDR3 is built from 14 residues. V was shortened by 6 bases and J by 4 bases, with 14 bases between the two germline ends. Germline V gene data show CDR1 as MGHDK and CDR2 as SYGVNS. The CDR3 bases are TGTGCCAGCAGCCTTCAGGGGTTCGCAGATACGCAGTATTTT. This sequence encodes CASSLQGFADTQYF.

The V and J genes are TRBV4-1 and TRBJ2-3, with 9 bases fitting TRBD2. The trim removed 4 bases at V and 5 bases at J, leaving 4 bases unmatched. CDR1 is MGHRA and CDR2 is YSYEKL in the germline V gene. This CDR3 comprises 14 residues. In nucleotides, the CDR3 is TGCGCCAGCAGCCTGACTAGCGGATTAGATACGCAGTATTTT. Translated: CASSLTSGLDTQYF.

The chain has TRBV29-1 and TRBJ2-3; D is unclear. The CDR3 has 11 residues. CDR1 is SQVTM and CDR2 is ANQGSEA in the germline V gene. The V end lost 7 bases, the J end lost 6 bases, and 11 bases lay between the germline ends. CDR3: CSADKWDTQYF. The CDR3 nucleotides are TGCAGCGCCGACAAATGGGATACGCAGTATTTT.

The rearrangement joins TRBV6-1 to TRBJ2-7; TRBD2 matches at 8 bases. V lost 11 bases to trimming and J lost 5 bases; unmatched junction nucleotides: 8. CDR1 and CDR2 from the germline V gene are MNHNS and SASEGT. The CDR3 covers 12 residues. The CDR3 bases are TGTGCCGCACGGGGACTAGGAGACGAGCAGTACTTC. Amino acid sequence: CAARGLGDEQYF.

This chain links TRBV29-1 with TRBJ2-1; D is uncertain. Deletions cut 7 bases from V and 5 bases from J, with 6 bases between. From germline, CDR1 is SQVTM and CDR2 ANQGSEA. This CDR3 contains 10 residues. Here the CDR3 reads CSGRDNEQFF. In nucleotides, the CDR3 is TGCAGCGGTAGGGACAATGAGCAGTTCTTC.

The chain has TRBV29-1 and TRBJ2-7; perhaps TRBD1 as D (6 bases). CDR3 length: 14 residues. V lost 1 base, J lost 2 bases, and 12 bases lay in between. Per germline, CDR1 SQVTM and CDR2 ANQGSEA. The CDR3 coding sequence is TGCAGCGTTGAAGGAGGAGACAGGCCCTACGAGCAGTACTTC. It specifies CSVEGGDRPYEQYF.

V gene TRBV6-5 combines with J gene TRBJ2-5; the D gene is possibly TRBD1 (5 bases). V was clipped by 2 bases and J by 5 bases, with 12 bases between them. Germline CDR1 MNHEY, CDR2 SVGAGI. The CDR3 covers 14 residues. The CDR3 nucleotides read TGTGCCAGCAGTTACCAGGGCCAGTTGGAGACCCAGTACTTC. This encodes CASSYQGQLETQYF.

J is TRBJ2-5 and V is TRBV27, with 8 bases lining up with TRBD2. Per germline, CDR1 MNHEY and CDR2 SMNVEV (reference sequence). V gave up 6 bases and J gave up 1 base; unmatched junction bases: 10. The CDR3 has 16 amino acids. The CDR3 sequence: CASRQLIAGSQETQYF. Written as DNA, the CDR3 is TGTGCCAGCAGGCAATTGATAGCGGGAAGCCAAGAGACCCAGTACTTC.

CDR3 bases: TGTGCCAGTGGGCGAACCGGGGAGCTGTTTTTT. Encoded protein: CASGRTGELFF. This sequence joins TRBV7-9 and TRBJ2-2; D is ambiguous. CDR1 and CDR2 (germline): SEHNR, FQNEAQ (reference sequence). V lost 9 bases to trimming and J lost 5 bases, with 7 bases between them. The CDR3 sequence is 11 residues long. Variable domain in full (rest from reference TRBV7-9 and TRBJ2-2): DTGVSQNPRHKITKRGQNVTFRCDPISEHNRLYWYRQTLGQGPEFLTYFQNEAQLEKSRLLSDRFSAERPKGSFSTLEIQRTEQGDSAMYLCASGRTGELFFGEGSRLTVL.

The sample holds a few counts of this clone. The chain employs TRBV5-4 and TRBJ2-1, with D unclear. CDR1 and CDR2 from the germline V gene are SGHNT and YYREEE (reference sequence). This CDR3 region has 13 residues. V was trimmed by 2 bases and J by 6 bases, leaving 9 bases between them. The CDR3 loop reads CASSFGVSNEQFF. CDR3 DNA: TGTGCCAGCAGCTTTGGGGTTTCCAATGAGCAGTTCTTC.

The V and J genes are TRBV2 and TRBJ2-5, with D perhaps assigned TRBD1 or TRBD2 (5 bases each). The CDR3 consists of 12 residues. V lost 8 bases, J lost 4 bases, and 11 bases lay in between. Germline values: CDR1 SNHLY, CDR2 FYNNEI. CDR3 loop: CASLGERETQYF. For the CDR3, the DNA is TGTGCCAGCTTAGGGGAGCGAGAGACCCAGTACTTC.